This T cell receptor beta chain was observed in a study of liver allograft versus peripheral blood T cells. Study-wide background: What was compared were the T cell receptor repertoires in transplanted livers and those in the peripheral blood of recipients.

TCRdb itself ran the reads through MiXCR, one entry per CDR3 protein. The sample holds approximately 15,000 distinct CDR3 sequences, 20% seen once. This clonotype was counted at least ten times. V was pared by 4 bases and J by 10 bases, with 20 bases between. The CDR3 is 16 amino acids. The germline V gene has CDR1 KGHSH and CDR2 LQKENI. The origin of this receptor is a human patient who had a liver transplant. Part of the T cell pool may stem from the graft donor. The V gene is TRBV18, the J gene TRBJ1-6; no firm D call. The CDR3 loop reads CASSLTPPGGDSPLHF. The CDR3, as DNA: TGTGCCAGCTCACTTACCCCCCCGGGAGGCGACTCACCCCTCCACTTT.